This T cell receptor (beta chain) was sequenced during a study of read filtering for tumor transcriptome and immune sequencing (dated by TCRdb to 2020 to 2022). For context, the study as a whole: Of the patients in the cohort, about 16 were male and 14 were female, and their mean age was about 68 years, with a range of about 40 to 85. By revised international staging, about 8 patients were R-ISS I, roughly 17 were R-ISS II and over 5 were R-ISS III. After DNase treatment, whole-transcriptome libraries were prepared with the TruSeq RNA Access Library Prep Kit. Per sample, about 4.05 to 10.27 million TCR-region mapped reads were obtained with IR-seq, compared with only roughly 80 to 1273 with RNA-seq. The study compared TCR repertoires from targeted immune repertoire sequencing and bulk whole-transcriptome sequencing run on the same bone marrow samples. One main goal was a read-filtering strategy for immune repertoire data, in particular deciding whether clonotypes backed by only one read should be removed. Results the study describes overall, beyond this receptor: Removing single-read clonotypes increased the correlation between IR-seq and RNA-seq shared clonotype proportions. In IR-seq, approximately 82% of clonotypes but approximately 3.2% of total reads were represented by single-read clonotypes, whereas in RNA-seq, about 70% of clonotypes and about 46% of reads were represented by single-read clonotypes. Compared with RNA-seq, IR-seq captured clonotypes at much higher depth and more reliably, and a smaller IR-seq throughput was enough to identify most shared clonotypes. The sorted CD138-negative fraction was a mixed bone marrow immune population, not purified T cells.

Bone marrow was sampled from every patient at the time of active disease. Isolation of bone marrow mononuclear cells was performed by Ficoll-Hypaque density gradient centrifugation. Myeloma plasma cells were removed and CD138-negative cells were obtained by negative selection following labeling with CD138 magnetic microbeads on a MACS separator. The purity of the isolated cells was checked by flow cytometry with CD138 antibodies on an Attune NxT. Total RNA was extracted with TRIzol reagent and quantified with a NanoDrop spectrophotometer. For each patient, the CD138-negative bone marrow sample underwent paired RNA-seq and IR-seq. The CDR3, cysteine through phenylalanine, is 14 amino acids long. The read is trimmed to its CDR3 DNA, 42 bases read in frame from base 1. Between the V and J ends, shortened by 6 bases and 1 base respectively, the junction contains 14 bases. Taken from the germline V gene (reference sequence), the CDR1 and CDR2 loops are DFQATT and SNEGSKA.

This clonotype was seen ten or more times. The clone's antigen remains unknown. Base qualities are missing; no much larger clone stands one base away. TCR libraries were constructed from approximately 360 ng RNA using the Immunoverse kit, and molecular barcoded adaptors covering alpha/delta and beta/gamma chains were employed. TCR library preparation was performed with the same RNA that was used for transcriptome sequencing. Sequencing of TCR libraries was carried out on an Illumina HiSeq 4000 with 2 x 150 cycles. The source study handled its data this way. Using MiXCR, which included quality filtering and error correction, TCR reads were aligned to human V, D, J and C references and then assembled into CDR3 clonotypes. The tcR package in R was used for analysis of clonotype counts and gene usage diversity. For inspection of raw mapping reads, RNA-seq reads were mapped by STAR aligner version 2.5.3a onto GRCh37 of the human genome. IR-seq fastq files were randomly downsampled with Seqtk 1.3 to test the effect of sequencing depth on detected clonotypes. The public reads were quality trimmed at Q25 with fastp and then assembled into clones with MiXCR by TCRdb, keeping productive beta chains. CDR3 protein duplicates are merged, each entry listing the most common genes and DNA. The V and J calls, along with clone size, are taken from TCRdb and not from the paper's own processing. In all, the sample holds 100,000 to 150,000 distinct CDR3 sequences, and 10% to 15% of those were seen once. The top ten clones comprise 11% of the sample.

The V and J segments used are TRBV20-1 and TRBJ2-3, with no reliable assignment of the D segment. This receptor was obtained from a donor at least 40 years old with multiple myeloma. Sequenced material: a population of CD138-negative cells sorted from bone marrow. Reading the label with the study, this specimen's cell subset or site is: bone marrow mononuclear cells depleted of CD138+ plasma/myeloma cells by negative magnetic selection. CDR3 region: CSAPDGSRTDTQYF. In nucleotide form, the sequence is TGCAGTGCCCCGGACGGTAGCCGCACAGATACGCAGTATTTT.